The source of this T cell receptor (beta chain) is a study of shared clonotypes between healthy human individuals. Germline V gives CDR1 SEHNR, CDR2 FQNEAQ (reference sequence). The length of the CDR3 is 14 residues. J lost 3 bases, V lost 5 bases, and 4 bases had no gene match. Details on this clone: Antigen specificity is unknown.

Clones were read by immunoSEQ multiplex PCR, and TCRdb kept only the in-frame ones, dropping some. The sample yields about 2.4 million clones, around nine tenths seen once. Regarding the study as a whole: Naive subsets generally exceeded memory subsets in estimated richness. The expectation was that sequencing depth would affect clonotype sharing among donors.

The chain has TRBV7-9 and TRBJ2-7, with 10 bases lining up with TRBD1. Sequences were obtained from naive CD4+ T cells sorted from blood. Subset given: CD45RA+ positively selected. This clonotype originated in a man aged 18 to 30 in good health. The CDR3 region has the DNA TGTGCCAGCAGCCGGGACAGGGGAGGCTACGAGCAGTACTTC. It translates to CASSRDRGGYEQYF. Filled out from reference TRBV7-9 and TRBJ2-7, the complete variable domain reads DTGVSQNPRHKITKRGQNVTFRCDPISEHNRLYWYRQTLGQGPEFLTYFQNEAQLEKSRLLSDRFSAERPKGSFSTLEIQRTEQGDSAMYLCASSRDRGGYEQYFGPGTRLTVT.